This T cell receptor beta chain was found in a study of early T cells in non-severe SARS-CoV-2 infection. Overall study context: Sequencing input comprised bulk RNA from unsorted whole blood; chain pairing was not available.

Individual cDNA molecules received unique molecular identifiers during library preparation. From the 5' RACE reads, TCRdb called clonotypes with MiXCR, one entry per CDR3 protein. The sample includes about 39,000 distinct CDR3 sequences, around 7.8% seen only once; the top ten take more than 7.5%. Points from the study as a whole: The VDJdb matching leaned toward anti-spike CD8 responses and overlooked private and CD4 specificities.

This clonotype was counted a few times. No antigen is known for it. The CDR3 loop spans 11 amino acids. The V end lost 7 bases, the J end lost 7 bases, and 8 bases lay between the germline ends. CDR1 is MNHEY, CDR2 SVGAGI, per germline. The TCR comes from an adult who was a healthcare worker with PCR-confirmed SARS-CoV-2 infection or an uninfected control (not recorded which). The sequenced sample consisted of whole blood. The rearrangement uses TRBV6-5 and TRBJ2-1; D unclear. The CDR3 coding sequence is TGTGCCAGCACCTCCTCTAATGAGCAGTTCTTC. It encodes CASTSSNEQFF.